These 10 T cell receptor beta chains originate from one sample sequenced in a study of cytomegalovirus exposure and HLA in healthy donors. This PCR relied on a set of 60 Vbeta primers and 13 Jbeta primers. Libraries were prepared by immunoSEQ multiplex PCR; TCRdb keeps only in-frame clonotypes and omits some of them. The data hold approximately 140,000 clones, with around three fifths observed a single time. The sequenced sample consisted of PBMCs. Receptors originate from a male donor in good health and CMV-seronegative.

The chain has TRBV7-9 and TRBJ2-7, with D possibly matching TRBD2 (5 bases). V lost 5 bases to trimming and J lost 5 bases, with 19 bases between them. Germline V gene sequence: CDR1 SEHNR, CDR2 FQNEAQ (reference sequence). This CDR3 has 15 residues. The CDR3 DNA sequence: TGTGCCAGCAGCCCTAAGGTCCGGGCCGGGAACGAGCAGTACTTC. Protein product: CASSPKVRAGNEQYF.

In its sample, this clone was seen a few times. The chain uses TRBV5-1 and TRBJ2-7, with 11 bases fitting TRBD1. V shed 3 bases and J 5 bases; nucleotides not matched to a gene: 7. Germline V gene lookup returns CDR1 SGHRS and CDR2 YFSETQ. This CDR3 region has 15 residues. In nucleotides, the CDR3 is TGCGCCAGCAGCTGGGGACAGGGGGGATTAAACGAGCAGTACTTC. It specifies CASSWGQGGLNEQYF.

The rearrangement uses TRBV7-9 and TRBJ1-6; D uncertain. The germline gives CDR1 SEHNR, CDR2 FQNEAQ (reference sequence). Trimming stripped 5 bases from V and 10 bases from J, with 12 bases between. This CDR3 is 13 amino acids long. The CDR3 protein is CASSPHEGSPLHF. The CDR3 DNA reads TGTGCCAGCAGCCCACACGAGGGATCACCCCTCCACTTT.

This clone showed up just once. V is TRBV19 and J is TRBJ1-6; TRBD1 might be the D (5 bases). CDR3 length: 13 residues. Germline-derived CDR1 and CDR2 are LNHDA and SQIVND (reference sequence). The V end was cut by 6 bases, the J end by 6 bases, with 9 bases between. In nucleotides, the CDR3 is TGTGCCAGTAGGGATGACAGTAATTCACCCCTCCACTTT. Translated: CASRDDSNSPLHF.

The rearrangement joins TRBV6-5 to TRBJ2-7; D possibly corresponds to TRBD2 (5 bases). V was cut by 5 bases and J by 4 bases, with 9 bases left in between. The CDR3 totals 12 residues. Germline loops: CDR1 MNHEY, CDR2 SVGAGI. CDR3 amino acids: CASSPGVYEQYF. In nucleotides, the CDR3 is TGTGCCAGCAGTCCCGGGGTTTACGAGCAGTACTTC.

This clone was found once. The chain joins TRBV7-2 to TRBJ1-5; possibly TRBD1 for D (5 bases). The length of the CDR3 is 15 residues. Per the germline V gene, CDR1 is SGHTA and CDR2 is FQGNSA. Trimming pared 5 bases from V and 3 bases from J, leaving 14 bases between. CDR3 nucleotides: TGTGCCAGCAGCCCACAGACAGAATACAATCAGCCCCAGCATTTT. This codes for CASSPQTEYNQPQHF.

The J gene is TRBJ1-1, the V gene TRBV29-1, with TRBD1 as a possible D gene (5 bases). Trimming stripped 8 bases from V and 1 base from J, with 17 bases between. The CDR3 length is 14 residues. Per the germline V gene, CDR1 is SQVTM and CDR2 is ANQGSEA. The CDR3 region has the DNA TGCAGCATCCAAATCTCAGGGTCGAACACTGAAGCTTTCTTT. It specifies CSIQISGSNTEAFF.

In the case of this clone: Its ends do not fully match the called genes, so a read error is possible. This chain connects TRBV7-9 to TRBJ1-1, with D possibly matching TRBD1 (5 bases). The CDR3 has 12 residues. Germline lookup yields CDR1 SEHNR and CDR2 FQNEAQ (reference sequence). Here the CDR3 DNA reads TGTTCCAGCAGCTTACCCGCAGGGGAAGCTTTCTTT. Encoded protein: CSSSLPAGEAFF.

The chain uses TRBV2 and TRBJ2-2, with D perhaps matching TRBD1 (7 bases). Germline values: CDR1 SNHLY, CDR2 FYNNEI. V lost 5 bases and J lost 1, with 8 bases in between. The CDR3 has 14 amino acids. In DNA, the CDR3 is TGTGCCAGCAGTCAGGGGGGGAACACCGGGGAGCTGTTTTTT. Its protein product is CASSQGGNTGELFF. Together with reference TRBV2 and TRBJ2-2, the CDR3 gives the full variable domain: EPEVTQTPSHQVTQMGQEVILRCVPISNHLYFYWYRQILGQKVEFLVSFYNNEISEKSEIFDDQFSVERPDGSNFTLKIRSTKLEDSAMYFCASSQGGNTGELFFGEGSRLTVL.

The J gene is TRBJ2-7, the V gene TRBV7-8, with 9 bases identical to TRBD1. This CDR3 is built from 16 residues. The V gene end was trimmed by 0 bases and the J gene end by 4 bases; junction bases not matched to a gene: 7. In germline, CDR1 is SGHVS, CDR2 FQNEAQ. The CDR3 DNA reads TGTGCCAGCAGCTTAGCATTTTCGGGACAGGGTTACGAGCAGTACTTC. Translated, it gives CASSLAFSGQGYEQYF.